The 5 T cell receptor beta chains given below trace back to one sample, sequenced in a study of OX40 agonist ivuxolimab in advanced cancers. Generated by immunoSEQ multiplex PCR, the TCRdb table keeps only in-frame clones and is missing some. Here the sample spans about 59,000 clones, about 89% being singletons. The specimen comprised CD4+ or CD8+ T cells sorted from blood, sampled in a trial of the OX40 agonist ivuxolimab. Receptors originate from an adult with an advanced solid tumor such as melanoma, head and neck, liver or kidney cancer.

The chain couples TRBV12-5 to TRBJ2-7, with TRBD2 matching over 7 bases. After removal of 6 bases from V and 2 bases from J, the junction contained 4 bases not matched to a gene. The CDR3 length is 13 residues. Germline values: CDR1 LGHNT, CDR2 FRNRAP. The CDR3 nucleotides read TGTGCTAGTGGACGCGGGGGTCCCTACGAGCAGTACTTC. Its translation is CASGRGGPYEQYF.

The rearrangement uses TRBV28 and TRBJ1-2; D not certain. CDR3 length: 15 residues. Germline V CDR1 and CDR2: MDHEN, SYDVKM. Between the trimmed V and J ends, which lost 6 bases and 8 bases, there was a span of 22 bases. The CDR3 protein is CASRIRPSIAGGYTF. Written as DNA, the CDR3 is TGTGCCAGCAGAATAAGACCGTCCATAGCCGGGGGCTACACCTTC.

The chain has TRBV10-1 and TRBJ1-1, with 8 positions matching TRBD1. Germline V gene lookup returns CDR1 WNHNN and CDR2 SYGVQD (reference sequence). CDR3 size: 13 residues. The junction had 5 bases not matched to a gene; V was cut back by 7 bases and J by 4 bases. The CDR3 sequence is CASKSTGGTEAFF. For the CDR3, the DNA is TGCGCCAGCAAATCTACAGGGGGCACTGAAGCTTTCTTT.

The chain couples TRBV2 to TRBJ1-4; D is perhaps TRBD1 (5 bases). CDR1 and CDR2 from the germline V gene are SNHLY and FYNNEI. The CDR3 sequence is 17 residues long. Trimming shortened V by 2 bases and J by 1 base, and 14 bases separated the two germline ends. CDR3 residues: CASSESIRRGTNEKLFF. Here the CDR3 DNA reads TGTGCCAGCAGTGAATCAATCAGAAGGGGAACTAATGAAAAACTGTTTTTT.

The V call is TRBV7-7, the J call TRBJ1-1; maybe TRBD1 (5 bases). Trimming stripped 2 bases from V and 2 bases from J, with 15 bases between. The CDR3 consists of 16 residues. The germline CDR1 and CDR2 sequences are SSHAT and FNYEAQ (reference sequence). CDR3 sequence: CASSLWRRGTNTEAFF. The DNA of the CDR3 is TGTGCCAGCAGCTTATGGCGGCGGGGGACTAACACTGAAGCTTTCTTT.